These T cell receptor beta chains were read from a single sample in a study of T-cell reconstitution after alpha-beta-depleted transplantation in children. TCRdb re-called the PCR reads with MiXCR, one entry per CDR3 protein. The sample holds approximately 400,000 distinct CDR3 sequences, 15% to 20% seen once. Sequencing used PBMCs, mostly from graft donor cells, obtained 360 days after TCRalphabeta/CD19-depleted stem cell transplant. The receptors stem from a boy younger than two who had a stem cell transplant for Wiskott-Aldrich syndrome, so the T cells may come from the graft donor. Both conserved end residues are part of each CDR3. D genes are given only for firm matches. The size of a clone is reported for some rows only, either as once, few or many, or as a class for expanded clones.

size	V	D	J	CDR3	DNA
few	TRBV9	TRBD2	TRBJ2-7	CASSFGTSGSSYEQYF	TGTGCCAGCAGCTTCGGGACTAGCGGGAGCTCCTACGAGCAGTACTTC
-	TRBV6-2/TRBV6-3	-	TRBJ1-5	CASSPNLRRGDQPQHF	TGTGCCAGCAGTCCCAATCTCCGGCGGGGGGATCAGCCCCAGCATTTT
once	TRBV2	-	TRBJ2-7	CASSDRPFYEQYF	TGTGCCAGCAGTGACCGGCCTTTCTACGAGCAGTACTTC
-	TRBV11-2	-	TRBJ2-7	CASRYGSRGHEQYF	TGTGCCAGCAGATATGGGAGCCGGGGGCACGAGCAGTACTTC
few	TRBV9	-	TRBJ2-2	CASSVGWSTGFGELFF	TGTGCCAGCAGCGTAGGGTGGAGTACCGGTTTCGGGGAGCTGTTTTTT
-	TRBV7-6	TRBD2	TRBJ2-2	CASSPPLAGGKGSPGELFF	TGTGCCAGCAGCCCTCCGCTAGCGGGGGGGAAAGGGAGCCCCGGGGAGCTGTTTTTT
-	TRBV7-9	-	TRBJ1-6	CASSLAAGSSYNSPLHF	TGTGCCAGCAGCTTAGCCGCCGGGAGCTCCTATAATTCACCCCTCCACTTT
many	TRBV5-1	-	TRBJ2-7	CASSLDLGVGEQYF	TGCGCCAGCAGCTTGGACCTAGGGGTTGGCGAGCAGTACTTC
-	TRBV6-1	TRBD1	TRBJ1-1	CASSEWAGGAEAFF	TGTGCCAGCAGTGAATGGGCAGGGGGAGCTGAAGCTTTCTTT
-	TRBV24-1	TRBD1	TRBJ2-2	CATSDLSRDRESGELFF	TGTGCCACCAGTGACCTTAGCCGGGACAGGGAATCCGGGGAGCTGTTTTTT
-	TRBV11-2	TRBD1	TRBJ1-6	CASSSWDRGSPLHF	TGTGCCAGCAGCTCCTGGGACAGGGGGTCACCCCTCCACTTT
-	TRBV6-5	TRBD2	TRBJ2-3	CASSYSGTRVSTDTQYF	TGTGCCAGCAGTTACTCCGGGACTAGGGTCAGCACAGATACGCAGTATTTT
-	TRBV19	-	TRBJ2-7	CASSSGPLQTYEQYF	TGTGCCAGTAGTTCGGGACCCCTACAGACCTACGAGCAGTACTTC
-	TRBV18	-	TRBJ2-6	CASSPSQMLGGANVLTF	TGTGCCAGCTCACCTTCACAGATGTTGGGTGGGGCCAACGTCCTGACTTTC
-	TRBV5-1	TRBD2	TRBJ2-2	CASSSGLVYTGELFF	TGCGCCAGCAGCTCCGGACTAGTTTACACCGGGGAGCTGTTTTTT
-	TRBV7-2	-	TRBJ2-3	CASSQMFHRSDTQYF	TGTGCCAGCAGCCAAATGTTCCATCGTTCGGATACGCAGTATTTT
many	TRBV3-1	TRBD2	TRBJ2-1	CASSGGLAVSSYNEQFF	TGTGCCAGCAGCGGTGGGCTAGCGGTTAGCTCCTACAATGAGCAGTTCTTC
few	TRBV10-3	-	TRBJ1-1	CAIKPRLMNTEAFF	TGTGCCATCAAACCTCGCCTTATGAACACTGAAGCTTTCTTT
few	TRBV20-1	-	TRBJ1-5	CSARRGAGRNQPQHF	TGCAGTGCCCGAAGAGGGGCCGGGAGGAATCAGCCCCAGCATTTT
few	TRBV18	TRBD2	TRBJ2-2	CASSPAAGGRNTGELFF	TGTGCCAGCTCACCAGCCGCGGGGGGGAGGAACACCGGGGAGCTGTTTTTT
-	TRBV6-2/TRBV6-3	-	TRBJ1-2	CASSYPHKGSYGYTF	TGTGCCAGCAGTTACCCGCACAAGGGGTCCTACGGCTACACCTTC
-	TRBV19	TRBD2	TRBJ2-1	CASSIFLAGGPSSNEQFF	TGTGCCAGTAGTATTTTTCTAGCGGGAGGGCCGTCCAGCAATGAGCAGTTCTTC
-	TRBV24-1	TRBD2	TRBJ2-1	CATSDIKRGSSYNEQFF	TGTGCCACCAGTGACATAAAGCGGGGGAGCTCCTACAATGAGCAGTTCTTC
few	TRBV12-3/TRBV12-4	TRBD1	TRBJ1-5	CASSTGQAAINQPQHF	TGTGCCAGCAGTACCGGACAGGCCGCCATCAATCAGCCCCAGCATTTT
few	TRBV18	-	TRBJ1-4	CASSPGLGRNEKLFF	TGTGCCAGCTCACCTGGGTTAGGGCGGAATGAAAAACTGTTTTTT
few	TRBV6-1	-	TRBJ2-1	CASRQLGGWGLLKDEQFF	TGTGCCAGCAGACAGTTAGGGGGATGGGGACTACTCAAGGATGAGCAGTTCTTC
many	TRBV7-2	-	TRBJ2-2	CASSPPVIGELFF	TGTGCCAGCAGCCCCCCGGTCATCGGGGAGCTGTTTTTT
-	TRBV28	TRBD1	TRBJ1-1	CASSFGTGIMNTEAFF	TGTGCCAGCAGTTTTGGGACAGGGATCATGAACACTGAAGCTTTCTTT
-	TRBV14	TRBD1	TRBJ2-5	CASSQLGQGKETQYF	TGTGCCAGCAGCCAACTGGGACAGGGGAAAGAGACCCAGTACTTC
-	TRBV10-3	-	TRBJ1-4	CAISGGSLGSEKLFF	TGTGCCATCAGTGGGGGCAGCCTAGGGAGTGAAAAACTGTTTTTT
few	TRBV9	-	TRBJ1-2	CASSPSTWAGGYTF	TGTGCCAGCAGCCCCTCAACGTGGGCCGGTGGCTACACCTTC
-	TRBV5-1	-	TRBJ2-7	CASSRAREYEQYF	TGCGCCAGCAGTCGGGCCAGGGAATACGAGCAGTACTTC
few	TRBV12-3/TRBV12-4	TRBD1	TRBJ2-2	CASRGTWTGSGELFF	TGTGCCAGCAGGGGAACCTGGACAGGGTCCGGGGAGCTGTTTTTT
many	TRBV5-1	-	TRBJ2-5	CASTVDRLKETQYF	TGCGCCAGCACCGTCGACAGACTTAAAGAGACCCAGTACTTC
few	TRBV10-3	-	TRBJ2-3	CAISAWTWTSTDTQYF	TGTGCCATCTCGGCTTGGACCTGGACTAGCACAGATACGCAGTATTTT
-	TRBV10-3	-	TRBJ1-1	CATETVGNTEAFF	TGTGCCACCGAGACAGTCGGAAACACTGAAGCTTTCTTT
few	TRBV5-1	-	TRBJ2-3	CASSLDPPADTQYF	TGCGCCAGCAGCTTGGACCCGCCGGCAGATACGCAGTATTTT
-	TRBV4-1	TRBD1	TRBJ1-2	CASSQPRDSRRYGYTF	TGCGCCAGCAGCCAGCCTCGGGACAGTCGCCGTTATGGCTACACCTTC
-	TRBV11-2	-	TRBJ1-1	CASSLLHNTEAFF	TGTGCCAGCAGCTTACTTCACAACACTGAAGCTTTCTTT
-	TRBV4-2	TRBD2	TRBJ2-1	CASTDLAGPPYSYNEQFF	TGTGCCAGCACCGATCTAGCGGGACCCCCTTACTCCTACAATGAGCAGTTCTTC
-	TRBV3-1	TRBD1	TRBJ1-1	CASSKTGVRNTEAFF	TGTGCCAGCAGCAAAACAGGGGTTCGGAACACTGAAGCTTTCTTT
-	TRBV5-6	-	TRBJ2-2	CASSLKMNTGELFF	TGTGCCAGCAGCTTAAAGATGAACACCGGGGAGCTGTTTTTT
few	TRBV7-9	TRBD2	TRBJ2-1	CASSLGSPSGPYNEQFF	TGTGCCAGCAGCTTAGGAAGCCCTAGCGGACCCTACAATGAGCAGTTCTTC
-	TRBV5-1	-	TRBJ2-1	CASSLTASDYNEQFF	TGCGCCAGCAGCTTGACGGCTAGCGACTACAATGAGCAGTTCTTC
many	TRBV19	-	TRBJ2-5	CASSIAGRRETQYF	TGTGCCAGTAGTATAGCCGGGAGACGGGAGACCCAGTACTTC
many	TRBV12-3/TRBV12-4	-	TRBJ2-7	CASSLAQEGEQYF	TGTGCCAGCAGTTTAGCCCAGGAAGGCGAGCAGTACTTC